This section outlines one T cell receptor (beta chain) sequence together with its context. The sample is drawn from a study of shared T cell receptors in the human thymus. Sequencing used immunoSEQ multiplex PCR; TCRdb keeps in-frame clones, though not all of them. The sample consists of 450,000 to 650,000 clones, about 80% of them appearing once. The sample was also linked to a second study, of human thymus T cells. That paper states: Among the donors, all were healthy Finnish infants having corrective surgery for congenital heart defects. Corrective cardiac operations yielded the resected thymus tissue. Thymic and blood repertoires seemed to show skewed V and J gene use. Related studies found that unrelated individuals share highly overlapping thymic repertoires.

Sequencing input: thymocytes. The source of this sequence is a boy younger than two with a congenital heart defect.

Written as DNA, the CDR3 is TGTGCTAGTGGTTTTCCCCCGCGGGGGGGGGCTAGCAATCAGCCCCAGCATTTT. Translation: CASGFPPRGGASNQPQHF. The gene calls are TRBV12-5 and TRBJ1-5; perhaps TRBD1 as D (6 bases). The CDR3 covers 18 residues. Germline V gene sequence: CDR1 LGHNT, CDR2 FRNRAP. V lost 3 bases to trimming and J lost 0 bases, with 18 bases between them.